A selection of T cell receptor beta chains follows, all from one sample in a study of shared clonotypes between healthy human individuals. Only in-frame clones appear in the TCRdb table, and some are missing; sequencing was by immunoSEQ multiplex PCR. Of fewer than 2.5 million clones listed, 80% to 95% are singletons. Sequenced: naive CD4+ T cells from PBMCs. The receptors here all came from a young man in good health. Some clones in this sample may be carry-over from other donors' samples. Both conserved end residues are part of each CDR3. The order of the fields is CDR3 length, V gene, J gene, clone size, D gene, CDR3 protein, CDR3 DNA. A D gene is named only where the DNA matches it firmly. Size is omitted from some rows. Given values are once, few, many or a class for expanded clones.

>14|TRBV28|TRBJ1-1|.|.
CASSLLRGSAEAFF
TGTGCCAGCAGTTTATTACGGGGTTCGGCTGAAGCTTTCTTT
>13|TRBV29-1|TRBJ2-7|once|.
CSVSPRFRYEQYF
TGCAGCGTATCACCCAGGTTCCGCTACGAGCAGTACTTC
>16|TRBV27|TRBJ2-3|.|.
CASSVPAAGGIDTQYF
TGTGCCAGCAGTGTACCGGCGGCAGGGGGGATAGATACGCAGTATTTT
>11|TRBV2|TRBJ2-3|few|.
CASSLLQDPDF
TGTGCCAGCAGTTTACTTCAAGACCCAGATTTT
>12|TRBV11-1|TRBJ1-1|.|.
CASSPINTEAFF
TGTGCCAGCAGCCCAATTAACACTGAAGCTTTCTTT
>14|TRBV7-9|TRBJ2-5|.|.
CASSSQVVQETQYF
TGTGCCAGCAGCTCACAGGTAGTCCAAGAGACCCAGTACTTC
>15|TRBV5-5|TRBJ2-5|.|TRBD2
CASSFPGTSGETQYF
TGTGCCAGCAGCTTTCCCGGGACTAGCGGGGAGACCCAGTACTTC
>19|TRBV5-1|TRBJ2-7|.|TRBD2
CASSLFASGTSRYSYEQYF
TGCGCCAGCAGCTTGTTTGCTAGCGGGACGAGCCGGTACTCCTACGAGCAGTACTTC
>16|TRBV28|TRBJ2-1|.|.
CASSLGGTQGHNEQFF
TGTGCCAGCAGTTTAGGGGGCACGCAGGGTCACAATGAGCAGTTCTTC
>14|TRBV5-1|TRBJ1-2|.|.
CASSVGTGRNGYTF
TGCGCCAGCAGCGTAGGGACTGGGAGAAATGGCTACACCTTC
>15|TRBV30|TRBJ1-4|.|.
CAWSGLTATNEKLFF
TGTGCCTGGAGTGGTTTAACAGCAACTAATGAAAAACTGTTTTTT
>15|TRBV7-9|TRBJ1-2|.|TRBD1
CASTKMAGTGYGYTF
TGTGCCAGCACCAAGATGGCCGGGACAGGGTATGGCTACACCTTC
>15|TRBV7-2|TRBJ1-4|.|TRBD1
CASSFSGMVQGELFF
TGTGCCAGCAGCTTCTCAGGGATGGTGCAGGGGGAACTGTTTTTT
>12|TRBV15|TRBJ2-2|once|.
CATKQNTGELFF
TGTGCCACCAAACAGAACACCGGGGAGCTGTTTTTT
>14|TRBV28|TRBJ1-2|.|.
CASSFGGRADGYTF
TGTGCCAGCAGTTTCGGGGGGCGGGCGGACGGCTACACCTTC
>12|TRBV18|TRBJ2-5|.|.
CASSNLGETQYF
TGTGCCAGCTCAAACTTAGGAGAGACCCAGTACTTC
>15|TRBV7-2|TRBJ2-3|.|.
CASSLAGGPPDTQYF
TGTGCCAGCAGCTTAGCGGGAGGACCCCCGGATACGCAGTATTTT
>15|TRBV6-5|TRBJ2-7|.|TRBD1
CASSYSGQGGGEQYF
TGTGCCAGCAGTTACTCCGGACAGGGGGGAGGCGAGCAGTACTTC
>14|TRBV7-9|TRBJ2-3|.|.
CASSLVGFGVAQYF
TGTGCCAGCAGCTTAGTAGGGTTTGGGGTAGCGCAGTATTTT
>13|TRBV6-1|TRBJ2-7|.|TRBD1
CASSGTGIGEQYF
TGTGCCAGCTCAGGGACAGGGATCGGCGAGCAGTACTTC
>16|TRBV5-1|TRBJ2-1|.|TRBD2
CASHALAGGLLDEQFF
TGCGCCAGCCACGCCTTAGCGGGAGGGCTCCTCGATGAGCAGTTCTTC
>12|TRBV6-5|TRBJ1-5|.|.
CASSRLGEPQHF
TGTGCCAGCAGTCGACTTGGCGAGCCCCAGCATTTT
>16|TRBV19|TRBJ2-1|.|TRBD2
CASRGLASRRANEQFF
TGTGCCAGTCGCGGACTAGCATCGAGAAGGGCCAATGAGCAGTTCTTC
>14|TRBV6-1|TRBJ2-7|.|.
CASSEWGLSYEQYF
TGTGCCAGCAGTGAATGGGGCCTCTCCTACGAGCAGTACTTC
>13|TRBV11-2|TRBJ1-2|.|.
CASSFGGRGGYTF
TGTGCCAGCAGCTTTGGGGGGCGAGGTGGCTACACCTTC
>15|TRBV4-3|TRBJ2-2|.|TRBD2
CASSKGTSDSGELFF
TGCGCCAGCAGCAAAGGGACTAGCGATTCCGGGGAGCTGTTTTTT
>14|TRBV5-4|TRBJ1-1|.|TRBD1
CASSYDRGRSEAFF
TGTGCCAGCAGCTATGACAGGGGGCGATCTGAAGCTTTCTTT
>17|TRBV21-1|TRBJ2-2|.|.
CASSKLAGDDVTGELFF
TGTGCCAGCAGCAAACTAGCGGGAGACGATGTTACCGGGGAGCTGTTTTTT
>14|TRBV15|TRBJ2-7|.|TRBD2
CATRTSGRAGEQYF
TGTGCCACCAGGACTAGCGGGAGGGCCGGTGAGCAGTACTTC
>17|TRBV18|TRBJ1-2|once|TRBD1
CASSPTFGGTGEDGYTF
TGTGCCAGCTCACCAACCTTCGGCGGGACAGGGGAGGATGGCTACACCTTC
>15|TRBV7-8|TRBJ1-4|once|.
CASSLPRGGNEKLFF
TGTGCCAGCAGCTTGCCTCGAGGGGGTAATGAAAAACTGTTTTTT
>14|TRBV18|TRBJ2-1|.|.
CASSPQGKVWEQFF
TGTGCCAGCTCACCGCAGGGCAAGGTCTGGGAGCAGTTCTTC
>14|TRBV7-2|TRBJ2-7|.|TRBD1
CASSRTGTFYEQYF
TGTGCCAGCAGCCGGACAGGGACGTTCTACGAGCAGTACTTC
>14|TRBV30|TRBJ2-5|.|.
CAWMTGQGRETQYF
TGTGCCTGGATGACGGGCCAGGGCCGAGAGACCCAGTACTTC
>16|TRBV6-6|TRBJ2-3|.|.
CASSPQDSTNTDTQYF
TGTGCCAGCAGTCCGCAGGACAGCACCAACACAGATACGCAGTATTTT
>14|TRBV18|TRBJ2-7|.|.
CASSPLPIAYEQYF
TGTGCCAGCTCACCATTGCCCATTGCCTACGAGCAGTACTTC
>13|TRBV6-5|TRBJ2-3|.|.
CASSLGGTDTQYF
TGTGCCAGCAGTTTGGGGGGCACAGATACGCAGTATTTT
>13|TRBV25-1|TRBJ1-1|few|.
CASSEVLANEAFF
TGTGCCAGCAGTGAAGTTCTGGCGAATGAAGCTTTCTTT
>17|TRBV5-1|TRBJ1-2|.|.
CASSLWPMTAGFDGYTF
TGCGCCAGCAGCTTGTGGCCCATGACAGCCGGTTTCGATGGCTACACCTTC
>17|TRBV5-1|TRBJ2-3|.|.
CARTNVKSKGTTDTQYF
TGCGCCAGGACTAACGTCAAATCAAAGGGGACCACAGATACGCAGTATTTT
>15|TRBV5-4|TRBJ2-7|.|TRBD1
CASSYPGQVDYEQYF
TGTGCCAGCAGCTATCCGGGACAGGTGGATTACGAGCAGTACTTC